These 11 T cell receptor beta chains originate from one sample sequenced in a study of identical twins. Using its own MiXCR run on the 5' RACE reads, TCRdb lists one record per CDR3 protein. Of roughly 690,000 distinct CDR3 sequences listed, roughly 6% were seen once; the top ten hold roughly 1.6%. The sequenced sample was naive T cells sorted from blood. These TCRs come from a man aged 18 to 29 in good health.

V and J are TRBV6-5 and TRBJ2-1, with D unresolved. This CDR3 comprises 15 residues. V lost 2 bases to trimming and J lost 0 bases, with 8 bases between them. Germline loops: CDR1 MNHEY, CDR2 SVGAGI. The CDR3 nucleotides read TGTGCCAGCAGTTACCTGGCAGGCTCCTACAATGAGCAGTTCTTC. As protein: CASSYLAGSYNEQFF.

V and J are TRBV12-5 and TRBJ2-5, with TRBD1 as a possible D gene (6 bases). V was shortened by 0 bases and J by 2 bases, with 10 bases between the two germline ends. The CDR3 has 15 amino acids. Germline CDR1 reads LGHNT; CDR2 reads FRNRAP. The CDR3 DNA sequence: TGTGCTAGTGGTTTGGTACATGGACAGCAAGAGACCCAGTACTTC. Translating gives CASGLVHGQQETQYF.

This clonotype turned up a few times. This chain joins TRBV9 and TRBJ2-3; D uncertain. The V and J ends lost 0 bases and 6 bases respectively, with 14 bases between them. The CDR3 length is 15 residues. Germline V gene lookup returns CDR1 SGDLS and CDR2 YYNGEE. CDR3 nucleotides: TGTGCCAGCAGCGTAGCTTCAGGTTTCGGGGATACGCAGTATTTT. Translation gives CASSVASGFGDTQYF.

This clonotype was seen a few times. This chain joins TRBV7-6 and TRBJ2-7, with 7 positions matching TRBD1. CDR3 length equals 15 residues. V shed 5 bases, J shed 3 bases, and the junction held 10 bases outside the gene matches. The germline V gene has CDR1 SGHVS and CDR2 FNYEAQ. CDR3 sequence (DNA): TGTGCCAGCAGCATCGGGACAGCCGACTTCTACGAGCAGTACTTC. The encoded protein is CASSIGTADFYEQYF. The full variable domain, its missing parts supplied by reference TRBV7-6 and TRBJ2-7, is GAGVSQSPRYKVTKRGQDVALRCDPISGHVSLYWYRQALGQGPEFLTYFNYEAQQDKSGLPNDRFSAERPEGSISTLTIQRTEQRDSAMYRCASSIGTADFYEQYFGPGTRLTVT.

Only a few counts were recorded for this clonotype. The chain couples TRBV19 to TRBJ2-1, with no clear D. The germline V gene has CDR1 LNHDA and CDR2 SQIVND (reference sequence). This CDR3 is built from 14 residues. The V and J ends lost 5 bases and 0 bases respectively, with 8 bases between them. The CDR3 region is CASSPRRSYNEQFF. CDR3 nucleotides: TGTGCCAGTAGTCCGCGACGCTCCTACAATGAGCAGTTCTTC.

This clonotype was counted ten times or more. This chain links TRBV27 with TRBJ2-1; unclear D gene. This CDR3 is built from 14 residues. The V gene's germline CDR1 is MNHEY and CDR2 SMNVEV (reference sequence). The V end lost 1 base, the J end lost 5 bases, and 9 bases lay between the germline ends. The CDR3 here is CASSLLARHNEQFF. CDR3 coding DNA: TGTGCCAGCAGTTTATTGGCCCGACACAATGAGCAGTTCTTC.

In this sample, this clonotype turned up many times. The chain couples TRBV20-1 to TRBJ2-2, with D unresolved. This CDR3 contains 13 residues. V was trimmed by 0 bases and J by 6 bases, leaving 8 bases between them. Germline-derived CDR1 and CDR2 are DFQATT and SNEGSKA (reference sequence). The CDR3 DNA follows: TGCAGTGCTAGAGATCCCCTAGCCGGGGAGCTGTTTTTT. Protein sequence: CSARDPLAGELFF.

This clonotype was recorded many times. The V gene is TRBV7-6, the J gene TRBJ1-6; D ambiguous. The V gene's germline CDR1 is SGHVS and CDR2 FNYEAQ. The V end lost 5 bases, the J end lost 10 bases, and 12 bases lay between the germline ends. The CDR3 is made up of 13 amino acids. This CDR3 is CASSPPTNSPLHF. CDR3 in DNA: TGTGCCAGCAGCCCGCCGACCAACTCACCCCTCCACTTT.

This sequence joins TRBV20-1 and TRBJ2-1; 7 nucleotides align to TRBD2. Germline loops: CDR1 DFQATT, CDR2 SNEGSKA (reference sequence). There are 18 residues in the CDR3. The V gene end was trimmed by 2 bases and the J gene end by 5 bases; junction bases not matched to a gene: 18. The CDR3 loop is CSARPTPGGGGRNNEQFF. The CDR3 bases are TGCAGTGCTAGACCGACCCCGGGAGGTGGCGGGAGAAACAATGAGCAGTTCTTC.

The chain joins TRBV7-3 to TRBJ2-7, with TRBD1 matching 8 bases. The CDR3 spans 15 residues. The V and J ends lost 2 bases and 1 base, in that order; junction bases with no gene match: 4. Germline V CDR1 and CDR2: SGHTA, FQGTGA. The CDR3 here is CASSLQGQVSYEQYF. The CDR3 DNA follows: TGTGCCAGCAGCTTACAGGGACAGGTATCCTACGAGCAGTACTTC. Full variable domain (outside the CDR3, taken from reference TRBV7-3 and TRBJ2-7): GAGVSQTPSNKVTEKGKYVELRCDPISGHTALYWYRQSLGQGPEFLIYFQGTGAADDSGLPNDRFFAVRPEGSVSTLKIQRTERGDSAVYLCASSLQGQVSYEQYFGPGTRLTVT.

This clonotype was observed a few times. The chain carries TRBV20-1 and TRBJ1-5; 10 positions agree with TRBD1. Looked up from germline, CDR1 is DFQATT and CDR2 is SNEGSKA (reference sequence). V lost 8 bases, J lost 5 bases, and 6 bases stayed unmatched. This CDR3 contains 13 residues. CDR3 loop: CSPIGTGDQPQHF. The CDR3 bases are TGCAGTCCCATAGGGACAGGGGATCAGCCCCAGCATTTT.